This is a list of T cell receptor beta chains from one sample in a study of blood T cell repertoires in COVID-19. Repertoires were generated with immunoSEQ multiplex PCR, while TCRdb's copy carries only in-frame clones and drops some. The sample lists 50,000 to 85,000 clones, 91% seen once, with about 6.8% in the top ten. What was sequenced was peripheral blood. These TCRs come from a human donor in a cohort sampled during active COVID-19. Both conserved end residues are part of each CDR3. A D gene is named only where the DNA matches it firmly. The size of a clone is reported for some rows only, either as once, few or many, or as a class for expanded clones.

>.|TRBV29-1|.|TRBJ2-7
TGCAGCGTTCTTAGCCCCTCACACGAGCAGTACTTC
CSVLSPSHEQYF
>.|TRBV6-5|TRBD2|TRBJ2-7
TGTGCCAGCAGCCGACTAGCGGGCACCTACGAGCAGTACTTC
CASSRLAGTYEQYF
>.|TRBV4-3|TRBD1|TRBJ2-7
TGCGCCAGCAGCACCGGGACAGGGGACGAGCAGTACTTC
CASSTGTGDEQYF
>.|TRBV5-1|.|TRBJ2-3
TGCGCCAGCAGCTCTAGCGACGACACAGATACGCAGTATTTT
CASSSSDDTDTQYF
>.|TRBV6-2/TRBV6-3|TRBD1|TRBJ2-5
TGTGCCAGCAGCCCCTTCCCGGGACAGGGAAAAGAGACCCAGTACTTC
CASSPFPGQGKETQYF
>once|TRBV7-8|.|TRBJ1-1
TGTGCCAGCAGCTTAACAGGGAGGGACACTGAAGCTTTCTTT
CASSLTGRDTEAFF
>.|TRBV7-8|TRBD1|TRBJ2-2
TGTGCCAGCAGCTTCCGGGACAGAAGTTTGAGCGGGGAGCTGTTTTTT
CASSFRDRSLSGELFF
>.|TRBV28|TRBD1|TRBJ1-4
TGTGCCAGCAGTTTAACGGGGACAGGGGATTTTGAAAAACTGTTTTTT
CASSLTGTGDFEKLFF
>.|TRBV6-5|TRBD2|TRBJ2-5
TGTGCCAGCAGTTACGCCCTAGCGGGGGAGACCCAGTACTTC
CASSYALAGETQYF
>.|TRBV7-8|TRBD1|TRBJ2-5
TGTGCCAGCAGCCGTAGACAGGGACGAGAGACCCAGTACTTC
CASSRRQGRETQYF
>.|TRBV4-2|TRBD2|TRBJ2-3
TGTGCCAGTAGCGGGAGGGCCGAAGATACGCAGTATTTT
CASSGRAEDTQYF
>.|TRBV11-2|TRBD2|TRBJ2-7
TGTGCCAGCAGCACGAGCGGGAGTATCCCCTACGAGCAGTACTTC
CASSTSGSIPYEQYF
>.|TRBV7-2|.|TRBJ2-7
TGTGCCAGCAGGTCCGGGGGCGAGCAGTACTTC
CASRSGGEQYF
>once|TRBV28|TRBD1|TRBJ2-6
TGTGCCAGCAGAGGCCGGGACAGGGGGCTTGGGGCCAACGTCCTGACTTTC
CASRGRDRGLGANVLTF
>.|TRBV7-8|TRBD2|TRBJ2-3
TGTGCCAGCAGCTGGACTAGCGGGGACACAGATACGCAGTATTTT
CASSWTSGDTDTQYF
>.|TRBV6-2/TRBV6-3|.|TRBJ2-3
TGTGCCAGCAGTTACCCGACCAAACAGCAAGGCACAGATACGCAGTATTTT
CASSYPTKQQGTDTQYF
>.|TRBV27|TRBD2|TRBJ2-5
TGTGCCAGCAGTTCCGGGACTAGGGGTAACCAAGAGACCCAGTACTTC
CASSSGTRGNQETQYF
>.|TRBV6-1|.|TRBJ2-5
TGTGCCAGCAGTGAATTCTCGAACCAGGAAGAGACCCAGTACTTC
CASSEFSNQEETQYF
>once|TRBV3-1/TRBV3-2|TRBD2|TRBJ2-7
TGTGCCAGCAGCCAAGGTGGCGGGGGGGGGTACGAGCAGTACTTC
CASSQGGGGGYEQYF
>.|TRBV6-2/TRBV6-3|TRBD1|TRBJ1-2
TGTGCCAGCAGTATCCCGGGACAGGGTTATGGCTACACCTTC
CASSIPGQGYGYTF
>.|TRBV5-1|TRBD1|TRBJ1-4
TGCGCCAGCAGCTCCTCGCCAACAGGGGGAGCTGAAAAACTGTTTTTT
CASSSSPTGGAEKLFF
>.|TRBV4-3|.|TRBJ1-1
TGCGCCAGCAGCCAAGAGACGGGTAACACTGAAGCTTTCTTT
CASSQETGNTEAFF
>.|TRBV6-5|TRBD2|TRBJ2-7
TGTGCCAGCAGTTACGATCTAGCGGGGCCTTCCTACGAGCAGTACTTC
CASSYDLAGPSYEQYF
>.|TRBV23-1|TRBD2|TRBJ2-3
TGCGCCAGCAGTCCCGGGGGGGGACGACCGTTGGGCACAGATACGCAGTATTTT
CASSPGGGRPLGTDTQYF
>.|TRBV14|TRBD1|TRBJ1-4
TGTGCCAGCAGCCAGGCCGGGACAGGGAGAACAAAACTGTTTTTT
CASSQAGTGRTKLFF
>.|TRBV5-6|TRBD1|TRBJ1-5
TGTGCCAGCAGCTTGTTCGGACAGGGGCCAATCAATCAGCCCCAGCATTTT
CASSLFGQGPINQPQHF
>few|TRBV30|TRBD2|TRBJ2-7
TGTGCCTGGAGGGCACCGGGACTAGTACCAAAACAGTACTTC
CAWRAPGLVPKQYF